This TCR beta chain was retrieved from a study of technical replicates of blood from a handful of donors. As for this clone: Distinct nucleotide sequences in the sample also encode this CDR3.

Trimming cost V 6 bases and J 4 bases; bases outside gene matches: 2. This CDR3 has 11 amino acids. CDR1 and CDR2 from the germline V gene are DFQATT and SNEGSKA (reference sequence). TCRdb's table, derived via immunoSEQ multiplex PCR, lists solely in-frame clones and lacks some. The table records around 71,000 clones, approximately 92% of them present only once. The chain is built from TRBV20-1 and TRBJ2-7, with 8 positions matching TRBD2. The sequencing sample was made of T cells isolated from PBMCs. The TCR comes from a human donor in good health. The CDR3, as DNA: TGCAGTGCACGGGGGGGGTACGAGCAGTACTTC. It codes for CSARGGYEQYF.